This TCR beta chain was sequenced during a study of blood T cell repertoires in COVID-19. Patients in Seattle were enrolled during active infection, then followed longitudinally. Authors' data handling: Reference gene primer amplification in the assay estimated nucleated cell counts. Produced via immunoSEQ multiplex PCR; TCRdb's table is partial and in-frame only. V, J and clone size derive from that table, while D and trimming were established from the DNA sequence. There are around 430,000 clones in the sample; 88% occur only once, and around 12% lies in the top ten. CDR3 length equals 13 residues. Trimming left V 4 bases short and J 5 bases short, with 11 bases between. Germline CDR1 and CDR2: LGHDT and YNNKEL (reference sequence).

The V and J genes are TRBV3-1 (or the pseudogene TRBV3-2) and TRBJ2-5, with D perhaps matching TRBD2 (5 bases). The sequenced sample was peripheral blood. The receptor was derived from a woman aged 45-65 years with COVID-19, enrolled during active disease. CDR3 residues: CASSPNEGETQYF. CDR3 DNA: TGTGCCAGCAGCCCCAACGAGGGTGAGACCCAGTACTTC.